This T cell receptor (beta chain) was observed in a study of OX40 agonist ivuxolimab in advanced cancers. Findings and limits, study-wide: With doses of 0.1 to 3.0 mg/kg, CD4+ and CD8+ blood T cells had undergone clonal expansion by week 6.

The V segment lost 2 bases and the J segment 4 bases; nucleotides outside the gene matches: 6. The CDR3 runs 16 residues. Germline V gene sequence: CDR1 SGHAT, CDR2 FQNNGV. TCRdb's copy holds only in-frame clones and misses some; the assay was immunoSEQ multiplex PCR. The table shows fewer than 80,000 clones, with roughly 86% occurring only once. A remark on this clone: Its antigen is not identified.

The TCR was taken from an adult with an advanced solid tumor such as melanoma, head and neck, liver or kidney cancer. This sequence joins TRBV11-2 and TRBJ2-1, with 9 bases fitting TRBD2. Sequenced here: CD4+ or CD8+ T cells sorted from blood, sampled in a trial of the OX40 agonist ivuxolimab. DNA for the CDR3: TGTGCCAGCAGCTTACTGGGCGGGGGGGTTTACAATGAGCAGTTCTTC. Translated, it gives CASSLLGGGVYNEQFF.